The rows below give T cell receptor beta chains drawn from one sample of a study of beta chain features in type 1 diabetes. Produced via immunoSEQ multiplex PCR; TCRdb's table is partial and in-frame only. The sample lists a few hundred thousand clones, 7.5% to 10% occurring once. The sequencing sample was made of naive CD4+ T cells from blood. All receptors derive from a woman aged 18 to 35 in good health. The CDR3 runs from the conserved cysteine through the conserved F or W.

v_call,j_call,cdr3_length,cdr3_aa
TRBV5-4,TRBJ1-2,15,CASSLAGGLNYGYTF
TRBV7-2,TRBJ2-7,17,CASSQRGDSIFSYEQYF
TRBV5-1,TRBJ2-5,14,CASSAGQGGETQYF
TRBV6-1,TRBJ1-1,15,CASRERDRENTEAFF
TRBV29-1,TRBJ2-6,16,CSVGLAGVSGANVLTF
TRBV7-3,TRBJ2-1,18,CASSQIGDTQISRGEQFF
TRBV11-2,TRBJ1-2,12,CASSQEGLGYTF
TRBV6-5,TRBJ1-2,15,CASSYSDGTGIGYTF
TRBV18,TRBJ2-7,14,CASSPSQGEYEQYF
TRBV6-1,TRBJ1-2,13,CASSVQTGLGYTF
TRBV11-2,TRBJ2-7,13,CASSKRRAYEQYF
TRBV15,TRBJ1-2,16,CATSRALTASPYGYTF
TRBV15,TRBJ1-1,14,CATSGTGLNTEAFF
TRBV30,TRBJ2-1,16,CAWSQLGLEKGNEQFF
TRBV7-3,TRBJ1-6,17,CASSLTARDSYNSPLHF
TRBV12-5,TRBJ1-1,15,CASGLVRLGGTEAFF
TRBV28,TRBJ2-1,17,CASSGRTSGSGSYEQFF
TRBV5-1,TRBJ2-1,16,CASSSGGQGSYNEQFF
TRBV7-3,TRBJ1-1,13,CASAVRRNTEAFF
TRBV9,TRBJ2-7,14,CASSVGTGPYEQYF
TRBV19,TRBJ2-7,13,CASTETGTYEQYF
TRBV30,TRBJ2-7,13,CACKGQGTYEQYF
TRBV6-1,TRBJ2-1,10,CASNDSRGFF
TRBV6-5,TRBJ1-2,12,CASSRQGYGYTF
TRBV19,TRBJ1-1,14,CASSIRTGDTEAFF
TRBV30,TRBJ1-2,14,CAWKTDRGGYGYTF
TRBV11-2,TRBJ1-4,14,CASSLSRGEEKLFF
TRBV9,TRBJ2-6,15,CASSVVSSGANVLTF
TRBV7-9,TRBJ2-5,16,CASSLKGANLKETQYF
TRBV30,TRBJ1-1,13,CAWRRGFGTEAFF
TRBV20-1,TRBJ2-3,11,CSAGTADTQYF
TRBV9,TRBJ2-1,16,CASSVRGTSSDNEQFF
TRBV6-6,TRBJ1-2,13,CASSLTPNYGYTF
TRBV21-1,TRBJ1-6,16,CASSSNVQGNNSPLHF
TRBV19,TRBJ1-2,13,CASSRATNYGYTF
TRBV4-1,TRBJ1-1,15,CASSQLSRSGLEAFF
TRBV21-1,TRBJ2-1,17,CASSKGTKRAPYNEQFF
TRBV7-3,TRBJ2-1,15,CASSLDRGGSNEQFF
TRBV7-9,TRBJ2-3,14,CASSLGQGQGTQYF
TRBV5-1,TRBJ2-3,14,CASSLEQGTDTQYF
TRBV13,TRBJ2-7,14,CASSYDRVSYEQYF
TRBV23-1,TRBJ2-7,16,CASSQSGGRDAFEQYF
TRBV5-1,TRBJ2-5,15,CASSLASRVQETQYF
TRBV30,TRBJ2-5,13,CAWRTSGGPVQYF
TRBV7-9,TRBJ2-1,15,CASSRREGSYNEQFF
TRBV7-2,TRBJ1-3,16,CASSLSGRDSGNTIYF
TRBV6-6,TRBJ2-1,15,CASTPRDSPYNEQFF
TRBV19,TRBJ1-1,15,CAYHPEQGIRTEAFF
TRBV14,TRBJ2-3,15,CASSQLREGTDTQYF
TRBV7-2,TRBJ2-3,17,CASSLTIWGTSTDTQYF
TRBV30,TRBJ1-6,15,CAWSQRGQGGSPLHF
TRBV19,TRBJ2-7,15,CASSIFLAGEVEQYF
TRBV19,TRBJ2-2,14,CASSIVGGSGELFF
TRBV6-5,TRBJ1-5,13,CASSASVGQPQHF
TRBV4-1,TRBJ1-5,15,CASSQDWGGNQPQHF
TRBV9,TRBJ1-1,19,CASSVKSTWGQAANTEAFF
TRBV21-1,TRBJ2-3,14,CASITDRAIDTQYF
TRBV30,TRBJ2-6,18,CAWSVPARWEPGANVLTF
TRBV30,TRBJ1-5,15,CAWSPPQGGNQPQHF